The clone carrying this T cell receptor (beta chain) was found many times. What it recognizes is unknown. This sample is part of a study of regulatory T cells in long-lasting Graves disease. This CDR3 region has 13 residues. V was clipped by 1 base and J by 5 bases; unmatched bases: 0. Germline V CDR1 and CDR2: SGHAT, FQNNGV. Specified time point: newly diagnosed GD, antithyroid drugs for less than 3 months. The TCR library was prepared using RNA isolated from PBMCs. Sequencing libraries for TCR beta were prepared with iRepertoire HTBI primers and Arm-PCR of CDR3 regions. Per the original methods: Segment identification across samples yielded 62 TRBV and 14 to 15 TRBJ segments. TCRdb passed the multiplex PCR reads through MiXCR, listing each CDR3 protein once. V and J calls and clone size were set by TCRdb, not the authors. The sample contains roughly 500,000 distinct CDR3 sequences, more than 10% of which appear only once.

Study-level findings and limits: Less diverse TCR repertoires were seen in persistent Graves' patients than in newly diagnosed ones. The study examined only peripheral blood, not thyroid tissue. TRBV28 was favored in persistent disease, as were TRBJ1-2 and TRBJ2-5.

These same data were also listed under a study on T cells in Graves' hyperthyroidism and ophthalmopathy.

Material: peripheral blood mononuclear cells (PBMCs), obtained at new diagnosis, from a patient treated with antithyroid drugs. The chain uses TRBV11-2 and TRBJ2-3; 7 bases align to TRBD1. The TCR sequence derives from a woman in her thirties with Graves disease. CDR3 amino acids: CASSLGQGDTQYF. DNA of the CDR3: TGTGCCAGCAGCTTAGGACAGGGAGATACGCAGTATTTT.